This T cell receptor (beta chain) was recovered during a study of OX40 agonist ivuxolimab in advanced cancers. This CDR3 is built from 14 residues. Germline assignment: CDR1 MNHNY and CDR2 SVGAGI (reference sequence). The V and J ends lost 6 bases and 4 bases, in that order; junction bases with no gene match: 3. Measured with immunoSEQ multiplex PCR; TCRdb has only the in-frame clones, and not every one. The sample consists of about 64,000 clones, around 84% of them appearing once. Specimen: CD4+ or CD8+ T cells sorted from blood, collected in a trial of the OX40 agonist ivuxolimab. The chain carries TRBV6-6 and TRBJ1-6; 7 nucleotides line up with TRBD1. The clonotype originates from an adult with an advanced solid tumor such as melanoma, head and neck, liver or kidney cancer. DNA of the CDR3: TGTGCCAGCAGCTTGACAGGGTATAATTCACCCCTCCACTTT. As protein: CASSLTGYNSPLHF.